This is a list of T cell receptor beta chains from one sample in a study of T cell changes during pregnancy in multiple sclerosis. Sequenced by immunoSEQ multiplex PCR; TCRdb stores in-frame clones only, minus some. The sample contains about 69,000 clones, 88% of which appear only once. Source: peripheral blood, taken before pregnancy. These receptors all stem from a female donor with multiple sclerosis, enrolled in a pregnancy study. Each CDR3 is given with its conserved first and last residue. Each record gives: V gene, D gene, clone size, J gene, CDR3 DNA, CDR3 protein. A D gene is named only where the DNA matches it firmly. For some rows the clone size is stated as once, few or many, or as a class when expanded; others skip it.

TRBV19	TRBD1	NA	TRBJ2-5	TGTGCCAGTAGTAGGTGGACAGGGACTCCGGAGACCCAGTACTTC	CASSRWTGTPETQYF
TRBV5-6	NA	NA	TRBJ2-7	TGTGCCAGCAGCGACGGACAGACCTACGAGCAGTACTTC	CASSDGQTYEQYF
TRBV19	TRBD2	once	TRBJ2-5	TGTGCCAGTAGTTTAGTCGCGGGGGGTCTAGAGACCCAGTACTTC	CASSLVAGGLETQYF
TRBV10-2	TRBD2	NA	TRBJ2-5	TGCGCCACCTTTAGCGGGGGGGCCGCCGAGACCCAGTACTTC	CATFSGGAAETQYF
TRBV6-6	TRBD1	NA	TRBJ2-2	TGTGCCAGCAGTTACTCGGGACAGGGGAGCACCGGGGAGCTGTTTTTT	CASSYSGQGSTGELFF
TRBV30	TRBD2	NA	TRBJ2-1	TGTGCCTGGAACAAGGCCCTGACTAGCGAAAATTACAATGAGCAGTTCTTC	CAWNKALTSENYNEQFF
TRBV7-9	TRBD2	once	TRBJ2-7	TGTGCCAGCAGCCAAGGACTAGCGGGAGAGGGCGAGCAGTACTTC	CASSQGLAGEGEQYF
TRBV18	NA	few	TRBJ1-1	TGTGCCAGCTCACCCGTGGACTCGAACACTGAAGCTTTCTTT	CASSPVDSNTEAFF
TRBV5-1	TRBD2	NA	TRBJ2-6	TGCGCCAGCCGGGGGGGGGCGATGTCTGGGGCCAACGTCCTGACTTTC	CASRGGAMSGANVLTF
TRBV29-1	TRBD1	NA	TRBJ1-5	TGCAGCGTGGGGACAGGGAATAGCAATCAGCCCCAGCATTTT	CSVGTGNSNQPQHF
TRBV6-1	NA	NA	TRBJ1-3	TGTGCCAGCAGCCTAAACAGGGTCTCTGGAAACACCATATATTTT	CASSLNRVSGNTIYF
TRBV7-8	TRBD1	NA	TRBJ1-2	TGTGCCAGCAGCTTAGTCGGAGGGGGCGGGTATGGCTACACCTTC	CASSLVGGGGYGYTF
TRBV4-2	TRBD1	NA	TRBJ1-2	TGTGCCAGCAGCCCCCGGGACAGGACTTATGATGGCTACACCTTC	CASSPRDRTYDGYTF
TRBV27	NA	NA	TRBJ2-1	TGTGCCAGCAGTTTTGTTCAGGGGCCTCGCGGTGAGCAGTTCTTC	CASSFVQGPRGEQFF
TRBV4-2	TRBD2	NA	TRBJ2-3	TGTGCCAGCAGCCAAGATCGCCTGGGGGGGGAGGCAGATACGCAGTATTTT	CASSQDRLGGEADTQYF
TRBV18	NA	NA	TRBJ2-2	TGTGCCAGCTCACCGGAACGGGAAGGTGGGGAGCTGTTTTTT	CASSPEREGGELFF
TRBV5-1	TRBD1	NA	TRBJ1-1	TGCGCCAGCAGCGGAACGCTTACCCGGGACAGGGGAAGTGGCACTGAAGCTTTCTTT	CASSGTLTRDRGSGTEAFF
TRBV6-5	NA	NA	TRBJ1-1	TGTGCCAGCAGTACCCAACAAATGAACACTGAAGCTTTCTTT	CASSTQQMNTEAFF
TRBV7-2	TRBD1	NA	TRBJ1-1	TGTGCCAGCAGCTGGGGGACAGGGACCACTGAAGCTTTCTTT	CASSWGTGTTEAFF
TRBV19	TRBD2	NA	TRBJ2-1	TGTGCCAGTAGTATAGTTTATCGGACTAGCGGGAGACACAATGAGCAGTTCTTC	CASSIVYRTSGRHNEQFF
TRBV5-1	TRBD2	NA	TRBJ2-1	TGCGCCAGCACCCCTGTCGGGGGGTCCTACAATGAGCAGTTCTTC	CASTPVGGSYNEQFF
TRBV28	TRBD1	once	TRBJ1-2	TGTGCCAGCAGAGTTGACAGGGAGCCGCTGAACGACTATGGCTACACCTTC	CASRVDREPLNDYGYTF
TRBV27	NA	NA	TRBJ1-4	TGTGCCAGCCTAGGGGCGGACAATGAAAAACTGTTTTTT	CASLGADNEKLFF
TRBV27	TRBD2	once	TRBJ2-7	TGTGCCAGCAGCTTCCGTTGGACTAGCAGGTACGAGCAGTACTTC	CASSFRWTSRYEQYF
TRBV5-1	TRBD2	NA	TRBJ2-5	TGCGCCAGCAGCTTGGCCTTGGCGGGAGTGGGTCAAGAGACCCAGTACTTC	CASSLALAGVGQETQYF
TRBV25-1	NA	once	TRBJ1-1	TGTGCCAGCAGTGACCAATTGGGGCAGACTAACACTGAAGCTTTCTTT	CASSDQLGQTNTEAFF